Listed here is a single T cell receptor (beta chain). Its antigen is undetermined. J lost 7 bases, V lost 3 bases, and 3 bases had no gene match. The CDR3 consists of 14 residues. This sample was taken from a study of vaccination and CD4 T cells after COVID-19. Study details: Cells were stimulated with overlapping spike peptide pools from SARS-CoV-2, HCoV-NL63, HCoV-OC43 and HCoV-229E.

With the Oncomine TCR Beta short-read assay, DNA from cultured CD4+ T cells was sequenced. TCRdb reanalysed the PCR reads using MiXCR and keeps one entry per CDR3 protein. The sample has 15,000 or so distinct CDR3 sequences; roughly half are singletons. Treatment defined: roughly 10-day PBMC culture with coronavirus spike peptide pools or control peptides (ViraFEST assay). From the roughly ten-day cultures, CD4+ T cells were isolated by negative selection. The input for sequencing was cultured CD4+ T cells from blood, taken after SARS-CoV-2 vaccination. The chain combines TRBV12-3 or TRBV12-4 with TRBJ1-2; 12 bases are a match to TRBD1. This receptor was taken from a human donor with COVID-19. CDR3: CASSLGQGASGYTF. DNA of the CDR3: TGTGCCAGCAGTTTGGGACAGGGGGCTAGTGGCTACACCTTC.